The 7 T cell receptor beta chains below come from one sample, sequenced in a study of tumor and adjacent non-tumor tissue in lung cancer (dated by TCRdb to the late 2010s). RNA was isolated from bulk unsorted tissue, and RNA quality was assessed with a NanoDrop ND-1000 and an Agilent 2100. Distant non-tumor tissue taken more than 3 cm from the tumor edge was used as the normal lung sample. Libraries were prepared through multiplex PCR. Sequenced on an Illumina HiSeq 2500. Following protocols modified from ARM-PCR, the researchers constructed TCRbeta libraries through three rounds of nested PCR with primers (Table S4). In TCRdb, the public reads were trimmed at Q25 with fastp and aligned with MiXCR, with productive beta chains retained. Each CDR3 protein appears once, grouped with its most common genes and DNA. The sample includes 100,000 or so distinct CDR3 sequences, with roughly 60% observed a single time. Jointly, the top ten make up approximately 19% of the sample.

The sequenced sample was distant non-tumor lung tissue. These receptors all come from a man aged 25-45 years with non-small cell lung cancer.

This clonotype came up many times. The gene calls are TRBV4-2 and TRBJ1-5; no reliable D call. V lost 1 base, J lost 4 bases, and 8 bases lay in between. The CDR3 runs to 14 residues. Germline CDR1 LGHNA, CDR2 YNFKEQ. CDR3 sequence: CASSQGTRNQPQHF. The DNA for the CDR3 is TGTGCCAGCAGCCAAGGAACCAGGAATCAGCCCCAGCATTTT.

In this sample, this clonotype is medium-sized. V is TRBV12-3 or TRBV12-4 and J is TRBJ1-6; D unclear. The germline V and J ends were trimmed by 5 bases and 4 bases, with 18 bases remaining between them. This CDR3 region has 17 residues. CDR3 DNA: TGTGCCAGCAGTCCAGATCCGGGTTCCTTTTATAATTCACCCCTCCACTTT. Its protein is CASSPDPGSFYNSPLHF.

V gene TRBV7-3 combines with J gene TRBJ2-3; possibly TRBD2 for D (6 bases). Germline loops: CDR1 SGHTA, CDR2 FQGTGA. V lost 5 bases to trimming and J lost 4 bases, with 13 bases between them. This CDR3 spans 14 amino acids. As DNA, the CDR3 is TGTGCCAGCAGCCGGGACTCCCCCCCAGATACGCAGTATTTT. It is translated as CASSRDSPPDTQYF. The whole variable domain, filled in from reference TRBV7-3 and TRBJ2-3, reads GAGVSQTPSNKVTEKGKYVELRCDPISGHTALYWYRQSLGQGPEFLIYFQGTGAADDSGLPNDRFFAVRPEGSVSTLKIQRTERGDSAVYLCASSRDSPPDTQYFGPGTRLTVL.

Of note for this clonotype: This may be a read error, as it is one base from a much larger clone. V is TRBV4-1 and J is TRBJ2-5; D may be TRBD1 (6 bases). Between the trimmed V and J ends, which lost 0 bases and 5 bases, there was a span of 16 bases. The CDR3 is 16 residues long. CDR1 and CDR2 (germline): MGHRA, YSYEKL. The CDR3 DNA sequence: TGCGCCAGCAGCCAAGATCCGACAGGTTGGGGGGAGACCCAGTACTTC. Amino acids: CASSQDPTGWGETQYF.

With respect to this clonotype: A read error is possible here, since a much larger clone lies one base away. This chain joins TRBV10-2 and TRBJ2-3; tentative D call: TRBD1 (6 bases). The CDR3 has 14 amino acids. Germline V gene lookup returns CDR1 WSHSY and CDR2 SAAADI. The CDR3 loop is CASSLDSETGTQYF. In DNA, the CDR3 is TGCGCCAGCAGTTTGGACTCAGAGACAGGTACGCAGTATTTT.

This clonotype was recorded only once. In this CDR3 the conserved last residue, phenylalanine or tryptophan, is missing, so a read error is likely. The chain recombines TRBV11-1 with TRBJ2-4, with 7 bases fitting TRBD2. This CDR3 spans 16 amino acids. V lost 7 bases and J lost 2; bases outside the gene matches: 11. CDR1 SGHAT and CDR2 FQDESV come from the germline V gene (reference sequence). The DNA of the CDR3 is TGTGCCAGCACCCACTCAAGCGGGGCGACCAAAAACATTCAGTACATC. Protein sequence: CASTHSSGATKNIQYI.

The chain couples TRBV11-2 to TRBJ2-1, with 9 bases fitting TRBD2. J gave up 9 bases and V 2 bases, and 11 bases lay outside the gene matches. The CDR3 sequence is 16 residues long. The germline CDR1 and CDR2 sequences are SGHAT and FQNNGV. The CDR3, as DNA: TGTGCCAGCAGCTTATGGGTGAGCGGGAGGAACAGTGAGCAGTTCTTC. It specifies CASSLWVSGRNSEQFF.